The clone carrying this T cell receptor (beta chain) came up a few times. Its target is not known. This sample is drawn from a study of spatial heterogeneity in lung cancer. Whole-study findings and limits: Follow-up blood showed ubiquitous expanded tumor TCRs less than blood at resection did.

TCRdb re-called the 5' RACE reads through MiXCR, storing one row per CDR3 protein. The data show tens of thousands of distinct CDR3 sequences, less than 15% seen once. Time point indicated: sample taken at primary tumor resection. Sequencing was performed on whole RNA extracted from tumor and nontumor lung tissue, or from frozen PBMC, and the material was left unsorted. The CDR3 runs 13 residues. The V end was cut by 3 bases, the J end by 5 bases, with 8 bases between. Germline loops: CDR1 SGHTA, CDR2 FQGTGA. The sequence came from a male donor with early-stage non-small cell lung cancer. The chain employs TRBV7-3 and TRBJ2-1; D might be TRBD1 or TRBD2, each matching 5 bases. This material consisted of PBMCs, taken at surgery. The CDR3, as DNA: TGTGCCAGCAGCTTGGGACCGAACAATGAGCAGTTCTTC. This gives the protein CASSLGPNNEQFF.